The next 2 T cell receptor beta chains were all read from a single sample in a study of T cell repertoires in cytomegalovirus infection. One entry per CDR3 protein, called by TCRdb with MiXCR from the reads. The sample includes approximately 160,000 distinct CDR3 sequences, 15% to 20% of them seen just once. The sequencing sample was made of CD8+ T cells from PBMCs. Source of these receptors: a human donor in good health (CMV status not recorded). Some clones in this sample may be carry-over from other donors' samples.

The chain employs TRBV14 and TRBJ2-7; D remains unclear. CDR1 and CDR2 (germline): SGHDN, FVKESK. There are 11 residues in the CDR3. The ends were cut back, 2 bases at V and 1 base at J, with 0 bases in the middle. CDR3 nucleotide sequence: TGTGCCAGCAGCCAATCCTACGAGCAGTACTTC. Translating it yields CASSQSYEQYF. The full variable domain, completed using reference TRBV14 and TRBJ2-7, is EAGVTQFPSHSVIEKGQTVTLRCDPISGHDNLYWYRRVMGKEIKFLLHFVKESKQDESGMPNNRFLAERTGGTYSTLKVQPAELEDSGVYFCASSQSYEQYFGPGTRLTVT.

This chain links TRBV2 with TRBJ2-7, with TRBD2 matching over 10 bases. The germline V gene has CDR1 SNHLY and CDR2 FYNNEI. V shed 5 bases and J 2 bases; nucleotides not matched to a gene: 6. This CDR3 has 15 residues. The CDR3 coding sequence is TGTGCCAGCAGTCCTAGCGGGGGTGAACCCTACGAGCAGTACTTC. This encodes CASSPSGGEPYEQYF.